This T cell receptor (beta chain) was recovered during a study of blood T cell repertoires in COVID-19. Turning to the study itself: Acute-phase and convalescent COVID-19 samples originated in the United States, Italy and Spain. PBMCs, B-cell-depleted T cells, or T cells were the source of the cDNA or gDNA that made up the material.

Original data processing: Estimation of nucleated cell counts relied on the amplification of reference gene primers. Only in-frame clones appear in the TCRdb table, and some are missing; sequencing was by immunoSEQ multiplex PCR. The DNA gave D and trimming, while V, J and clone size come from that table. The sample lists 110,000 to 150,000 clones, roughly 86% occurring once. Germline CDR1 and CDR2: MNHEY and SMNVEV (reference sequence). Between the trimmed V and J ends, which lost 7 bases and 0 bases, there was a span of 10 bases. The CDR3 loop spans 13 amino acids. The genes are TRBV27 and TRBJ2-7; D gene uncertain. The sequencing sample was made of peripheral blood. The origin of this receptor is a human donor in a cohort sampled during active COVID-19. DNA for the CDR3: TGTGCCAGCACTCACCTAGGCTCCTACGAGCAGTACTTC. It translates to CASTHLGSYEQYF.